The clone carrying this T cell receptor beta chain was seen more than once but under ten times. Its antigen is not identified. Via MiXCR, TCRdb re-called the 5' RACE reads, giving one row per CDR3 protein. Among under 600,000 distinct CDR3 sequences listed, roughly a fifth were seen once. The entry originates in a study of T-cell memory formation after mild COVID-19. Study-level points and caveats: Mainly CM and EM harbored the contracting CD4+ clones; mainly EMRA harbored the CD8+ ones. Some clones that responded turned up in pre-infection memory, which suggests that cross-reactive memory joined in.

The source is an adult woman who had mild COVID-19 (a few samples of this study predate the infection). Cell type and time point are not known. Sequenced sample: PBMCs or a T cell subset sorted from them (not recorded which).

CDR3 amino acids: CAWRLEGGANVLTF. CDR3 sequence (DNA): TGTGCCTGGAGATTGGAAGGTGGGGCCAACGTCCTGACTTTC. This rearrangement joins TRBV30 to TRBJ2-6; no firm D call. Germline loops: CDR1 GTSNPN, CDR2 SVGIG (reference sequence). The V and J ends lost 3 bases and 3 bases respectively, with 9 bases between them. The CDR3 length is 14 residues.